This TCR beta chain was sequenced in a study of blood T cell repertoires in COVID-19. In the authors' methods: Cell counts per sample came from amplifying reference gene primers. Assay: immunoSEQ multiplex PCR; the TCRdb copy retains only in-frame clones and omits some. That table furnishes V, J and clone size, whereas the DNA furnished D and trimming. The sample shows approximately 300,000 clones, approximately 84% of them seen only once. Participants spanned ages about 18 to 95 years and resided in roughly 22 US areas. Cohort allocation depended upon clinical history that participants reported. Cohort 3 recovery required two negative PCRs, clearance, or symptom resolution. The CDR3 runs 15 residues. The germline V gene has CDR1 MDHEN and CDR2 SYDVKM. Trimming took 4 bases from V and 10 from J; bases not matched to a gene: 8.

V gene TRBV28 combines with J gene TRBJ2-2; 11 nucleotides agree with TRBD2. Sequences were obtained from PBMCs or T cells enriched from blood (not recorded which). The sequence derives from a woman under 30 who had recovered from COVID-19. In nucleotides, the CDR3 is TGTGCCAGCAGTTCGCCTCTAGCGGGAGGAGAGGAGCTGTTTTTT. Its protein product is CASSSPLAGGEELFF. Looking up the rest from reference TRBV28 and TRBJ2-2 gives the full variable domain: DVKVTQSSRYLVKRTGEKVFLECVQDMDHENMFWYRQDPGLGLRLIYFSYDVKMKEKGDIPEGYSVSREKKERFSLILESASTNQTSMYLCASSSPLAGGEELFFGEGSRLTVL.